This T cell receptor (beta chain) was profiled in a study of blood T cells in healthy people across ages. A J-beta primer mix and a sample-barcoded 5' primer were used in a second PCR of about 7 to 12 cycles. TCRdb fed the 5' RACE reads into MiXCR, producing one record per CDR3 protein. The sample has fewer than 750,000 distinct CDR3 sequences, about 51% seen once. Germline CDR1 is MNHEY and CDR2 is SVGAGI. This CDR3 spans 15 amino acids. J lost 2 bases, V lost 5 bases, and 7 bases had no gene match. It was around 10 milliliters of peripheral blood that were drawn from each donor. The amount of total RNA extracted per sample was at least 5 micrograms. A remark on this clonotype: This could be a read error, since a much larger clone is one nucleotide away.

Sequencing used blood. V gene TRBV6-5 combines with J gene TRBJ2-3; 7 bases agree with TRBD2. The TCR sequence derives from a woman older than 75 in good health. The CDR3 DNA reads TGTGCCAGCAGTCACCTGCGGGGGAACACAGATACGCAGTATTTT. It specifies CASSHLRGNTDTQYF.